Shown below are 20 T cell receptor beta chains from a single sample sequenced in a study of T cell responses to AZD1222 COVID-19 vaccine. The protocol was immunoSEQ multiplex PCR, while the TCRdb copy is restricted to in-frame clones and leaves out a portion. The sample holds approximately 270,000 clones, almost 95% seen once. Sequenced here: peripheral blood, sampled 28 days after the second AZD1222 dose. All receptors come from an adult who received the AZD1222 COVID-19 vaccine.

This rearrangement joins TRBV5-1 to TRBJ2-7; D may be TRBD1 (5 bases). The ends were cut back, 5 bases at V and 4 bases at J, with 10 bases in the middle. The CDR3 is 12 amino acids. Germline CDR1 is SGHRS and CDR2 is YFSETQ. CDR3 DNA: TGCGCCAGCAGTTACCAGGGTTACGAGCAGTACTTC. This codes for CASSYQGYEQYF.

This clone was seen a single time. The chain employs TRBV29-1 and TRBJ2-1; possibly TRBD1 for D (5 bases). V shed 6 bases and J shed 9 bases, with 24 bases lying between them. The CDR3 consists of 15 residues. Germline values: CDR1 SQVTM, CDR2 ANQGSEA. The CDR3 loop is CSVDTTGEPPSEQFF. In DNA form, the CDR3 reads TGCAGCGTCGACACTACAGGTGAACCGCCAAGTGAGCAGTTCTTC.

The chain recombines TRBV28 with TRBJ2-1, with unresolved D. This CDR3 is built from 16 residues. Germline assignment: CDR1 MDHEN and CDR2 SYDVKM. The V end was cut by 4 bases, the J end by 6 bases, with 19 bases between. The DNA for the CDR3 is TGTGCCAGCAGTTCCCTCCTCGGCGATAGAATCAATGAGCAGTTCTTC. Its protein is CASSSLLGDRINEQFF.

V is TRBV6-2 or TRBV6-3 and J is TRBJ2-7; 8 bases are shared with TRBD2. With V trimmed by 4 bases and J by 2 bases, 7 bases remained unmatched. Germline-derived CDR1 and CDR2 are MNHEY and SVGEGT. The CDR3 is 15 amino acids. The CDR3 region is CASSFPRAGAYEQYF. DNA for the CDR3: TGTGCCAGCAGTTTTCCACGAGCGGGGGCCTACGAGCAGTACTTC.

This clone was found once. V and J are TRBV3-1 (or the pseudogene TRBV3-2) and TRBJ2-3, with a weak D call TRBD2 (6 bases). Germline-derived CDR1 and CDR2 are LGHDT and YNNKEL (reference sequence). V dropped 1 base and J dropped 4 bases, with 15 bases sitting between them. The CDR3 sequence is 16 residues long. Written as DNA, the CDR3 is TGTGCCAGCAGCCAAGGGGAGGTTCTCTCCGCAGATACGCAGTATTTT. Translating it yields CASSQGEVLSADTQYF.

This chain joins TRBV9 and TRBJ2-3; possible D gene TRBD2, 6 bases. Between the trimmed V and J ends, which lost 0 bases and 8 bases, there was a span of 16 bases. The CDR3 sequence is 15 residues long. The V gene's germline CDR1 is SGDLS and CDR2 YYNGEE. The CDR3 reads CASSVVGGAQGTQYF. The CDR3 DNA reads as TGTGCCAGCAGCGTAGTCGGGGGAGCTCAGGGTACGCAGTATTTT.

The chain employs TRBV28 and TRBJ2-1; D might be TRBD2 (7 bases). The CDR3 is 13 amino acids. Trimming took 7 bases from V and 5 from J, leaving 12 bases between them. Germline V gene data show CDR1 as MDHEN and CDR2 as SYDVKM. Written as DNA, the CDR3 is TGTGCCAGCAAGGGGGGGGCAAACAATGAGCAGTTCTTC. It codes for CASKGGANNEQFF.

This chain uses TRBV12-3 or TRBV12-4 with TRBJ1-2; D is ambiguous. The CDR3 loop spans 13 amino acids. V lost 1 base to trimming and J lost 1 base, with 4 bases between them. In DNA, the CDR3 is TGTGCCAGCAGTTTAGGAGATAACTATGGCTACACCTTC. Amino acids: CASSLGDNYGYTF.

The chain carries TRBV9 and TRBJ2-1; D gene uncertain. V was clipped by 0 bases and J by 2 bases, with 9 bases between them. CDR1 SGDLS and CDR2 YYNGEE come from the germline V gene. The CDR3 runs to 15 residues. CDR3 DNA sequence: TGTGCCAGCAGCGTAGAGGGCTATCCCTACAATGAGCAGTTCTTC. It encodes CASSVEGYPYNEQFF.

The chain links TRBV21-1 to TRBJ2-7; the table's D call of TRBD1 was not tested on the DNA. TRBV21-1 counts as a pseudogene. This CDR3 comprises 19 residues. CDR3 loop: CASSTGQTLKQTQPYEQYF. Here the CDR3 DNA reads TGTGCCAGCAGCACCGGACAGACACTAAAACAAACACAGCCCTACGAGCAGTACTTC.

The V and J genes are TRBV7-2 and TRBJ1-4, with D possibly TRBD1 on 6 matching bases. The length of the CDR3 is 13 residues. Trimming cost V 6 bases and J 7 bases, with 12 bases left between them. The germline V gene encodes CDR1 SGHTA and CDR2 FQGNSA. The CDR3, as DNA: TGTGCCAGCAGAGGGGGGGCGGGTGAAAAACTGTTTTTT. Translation: CASRGGAGEKLFF.

The chain carries TRBV6-5 and TRBJ2-7; no reliable D call. This CDR3 is built from 14 residues. V lost 10 bases and J 0 bases, leaving 16 bases between the germline ends. Germline CDR1 reads MNHEY; CDR2 reads SVGAGI. CDR3 in amino acids: CATKTAASSYEQYF. Here the CDR3 DNA reads TGTGCCACCAAGACGGCAGCCTCCTCCTACGAGCAGTACTTC.

V usage is TRBV7-2 and J usage is TRBJ1-5, with 8 bases fitting TRBD1. The J segment lost 2 bases and the V segment lost 5 bases, leaving 8 bases of the junction unmatched. The CDR3 has 16 residues. Per the germline V gene, CDR1 is SGHTA and CDR2 is FQGNSA. CDR3 loop: CASSPLTGAGNQPQHF. The CDR3 DNA sequence: TGTGCCAGCAGCCCTTTGACAGGGGCAGGCAATCAGCCCCAGCATTTT. Using reference TRBV7-2 and TRBJ1-5 for the parts outside the CDR3, the full variable domain is GAGVSQSPSNKVTEKGKDVELRCDPISGHTALYWYRQSLGQGLEFLIYFQGNSAPDKSGLPSDRFSAERTGGSVSTLTIQRTQQEDSAVYLCASSPLTGAGNQPQHFGDGTRLSIL.

The rearrangement uses TRBV12-3 or TRBV12-4 and TRBJ2-7; 8 bases are shared with TRBD1. J gave up 6 bases and V 3 bases, and 1 base lay outside the gene matches. This CDR3 contains 12 residues. CDR3 residues: CASSFTGGEQYF. CDR3 bases: TGTGCCAGCAGTTTTACAGGGGGCGAGCAGTACTTC.

This clone appeared once. The chain recombines TRBV3-1 (or the pseudogene TRBV3-2) with TRBJ2-3; no definite D call. The germline gives CDR1 LGHDT, CDR2 YNNKEL (reference sequence). With 1 base removed from V and 7 bases from J, the gap between germline ends came to 15 bases. This CDR3 has 15 residues. The CDR3 DNA reads as TGTGCCAGCAGCCAAGGGACCGCTACTGGTTATACGCAGTATTTT. Protein: CASSQGTATGYTQYF.

This chain links TRBV5-1 with TRBJ2-1; D is ambiguous. The CDR3 contains 11 residues. V was clipped by 3 bases and J by 4 bases, with 2 bases between them. CDR1 and CDR2 (germline): SGHRS, YFSETQ. In nucleotides, the CDR3 is TGCGCCAGCAGCTCATACAATGAGCAGTTCTTC. Its translation: CASSSYNEQFF.

The genes are TRBV5-5 and TRBJ2-3; tentative D call: TRBD1 (5 bases). The CDR3 contains 14 residues. The germline CDR1 and CDR2 sequences are SGHKS and YYEKEE (reference sequence). V gave up 1 base and J gave up 6 bases, with 12 bases separating them. CDR3 sequence: CASSLQGQGDTQYF. The CDR3 nucleotides are TGTGCCAGCAGCTTGCAGGGCCAAGGGGATACGCAGTATTTT.

The chain recombines TRBV3-1 (or the pseudogene TRBV3-2) with TRBJ2-7; D gene unclear. The V end lost 3 bases, the J end lost 0 bases, and 9 bases lay between the germline ends. CDR1 and CDR2 from the germline V gene are LGHDT and YNNKEL (reference sequence). This CDR3 has 14 amino acids. CDR3: CASSQAVSSYEQYF. The CDR3 coding sequence is TGTGCCAGCAGCCAGGCAGTGAGCTCCTACGAGCAGTACTTC.

V gene TRBV3-1 (or the pseudogene TRBV3-2) combines with J gene TRBJ2-5; tentatively, D is TRBD1 (6 bases). The CDR3 extends over 15 amino acids. Germline V CDR1 and CDR2: LGHDT, YNNKEL (reference sequence). Trimming removed 4 bases at V and 2 bases at J, with 14 bases between. DNA for the CDR3: TGTGCCAGCAGCCCCGGGACAAACCTACAAGAGACCCAGTACTTC. It translates to CASSPGTNLQETQYF.

The chain uses TRBV28 and TRBJ2-2; 7 nucleotides align to TRBD1. The V gene end was trimmed by 5 bases and the J gene end by 2 bases; junction bases not matched to a gene: 11. Germline assignment: CDR1 MDHEN and CDR2 SYDVKM. This CDR3 has 17 residues. The CDR3 sequence: CASSGIPGQTNTGELFF. In DNA, the CDR3 is TGTGCCAGCAGTGGAATTCCGGGACAGACTAACACCGGGGAGCTGTTTTTT.